Following are 18 T cell receptor beta chains from one sample sequenced in a study of CD4 T cell repertoires in COVID-19. Some clones are missing from TCRdb's copy, which holds only in-frame ones; the method was immunoSEQ multiplex PCR. The data hold about 75,000 clones, with about 80% observed a single time. The sample consisted of CD4+ T cells from peripheral blood, taken after recovery from COVID-19. The receptor source for this set is a human donor who had COVID-19.

V and J are TRBV10-3 and TRBJ2-1, with TRBD2 matching 8 bases. With 2 bases clipped from V and 9 bases from J, the junction kept 18 bases outside the gene matches. The germline V gene has CDR1 ENHRY and CDR2 SYGVKD. The CDR3 has 18 amino acids. The CDR3 DNA reads TGTGCCATCAGTGAGCGGCAAGGTGGGCAAGCGGGAGCCGGTGAGCAGTTCTTC. Amino acid sequence: CAISERQGGQAGAGEQFF.

The genes are TRBV7-3 and TRBJ1-6; TRBD1 matches 7 bases. Per germline, CDR1 SGHTA and CDR2 FQGTGA. CDR3 length: 15 amino acids. The junction had 6 bases not matched to a gene; V was cut back by 3 bases and J by 7 bases. The CDR3 reads CASSLTGLGNSPLHF. CDR3 sequence (DNA): TGTGCCAGCAGCTTGACAGGGTTGGGGAATTCACCCCTCCACTTT.

This chain links TRBV2 with TRBJ1-2, with 7 bases lining up with TRBD1. Germline lookup yields CDR1 SNHLY and CDR2 FYNNEI. CDR3 length: 16 amino acids. J was trimmed by 8 bases and V by 7 bases; bases with no gene match: 19. In nucleotides, the CDR3 is TGTGCCAGCATGGGGAGGGACAGTCCCTCATATGGAGGCTACACCTTC. Protein sequence: CASMGRDSPSYGGYTF.

CDR3 protein: CASSEGETQYF. CDR3 coding DNA: TGTGCCAGCAGTGAAGGGGAGACCCAGTACTTC. The genes are TRBV6-1 and TRBJ2-5; no clear D. Trimming removed 1 base from V and 5 bases from J, with 2 bases in between. The V gene's germline CDR1 is MNHNS and CDR2 SASEGT. The length of the CDR3 is 11 residues.

The chain has TRBV28 and TRBJ2-7; D is undetermined. This CDR3 is 15 amino acids long. The germline gives CDR1 MDHEN, CDR2 SYDVKM. V was clipped by 8 bases and J by 0 bases, with 17 bases between them. DNA of the CDR3: TGTGCCAGCGGGAAGTGGGTGGGCTCCTCCTACGAGCAGTACTTC. It is translated as CASGKWVGSSYEQYF.

This clone came up a few times. This chain connects TRBV29-1 to TRBJ2-3; the match to TRBD1 covers 10 bases. In germline, CDR1 is SQVTM, CDR2 ANQGSEA. V was pared by 4 bases and J by 4 bases, with 5 bases of the junction left unmatched. This CDR3 is 14 amino acids long. The CDR3 DNA reads as TGCAGCGTTGTCGACAGGGGGCGCGCAGATACGCAGTATTTT. Protein: CSVVDRGRADTQYF.

This chain joins TRBV30 and TRBJ2-2, with D tentatively TRBD2 (5 bases). This CDR3 region has 15 residues. Germline values: CDR1 GTSNPN, CDR2 SVGIG (reference sequence). Trimming cost V 3 bases and J 0 bases, with 11 bases left between them. The CDR3 DNA sequence: TGTGCCTGGAGGTCGGCGGACTCGAACACCGGGGAGCTGTTTTTT. It translates to CAWRSADSNTGELFF.

J is TRBJ2-2 and V is TRBV7-2; D remains unclear. Trimming stripped 3 bases from V and 1 base from J, with 9 bases between. This CDR3 has 15 residues. The germline V gene has CDR1 SGHTA and CDR2 FQGNSA. The CDR3 DNA reads as TGTGCCAGCAGCTTGCCAATGGGGAACACCGGGGAGCTGTTTTTT. Protein: CASSLPMGNTGELFF. Combining the CDR3 with reference TRBV7-2 and TRBJ2-2 gives the whole variable domain GAGVSQSPSNKVTEKGKDVELRCDPISGHTALYWYRQSLGQGLEFLIYFQGNSAPDKSGLPSDRFSAERTGGSVSTLTIQRTQQEDSAVYLCASSLPMGNTGELFFGEGSRLTVL.

This clone has a count of ten or more. The J gene is TRBJ2-7, the V gene TRBV5-1; 8 bases match TRBD1. The trim removed 2 bases at V and 2 bases at J, leaving 15 bases unmatched. The germline gives CDR1 SGHRS, CDR2 YFSETQ. CDR3 length: 18 residues. CDR3 in amino acids: CASSFSLSTTGAPYEQYF. CDR3 DNA sequence: TGCGCCAGCAGCTTTTCTCTAAGTACGACAGGGGCACCCTACGAGCAGTACTTC. The complete variable domain, with remaining parts taken from reference TRBV5-1 and TRBJ2-7, reads KAGVTQTPRYLIKTRGQQVTLSCSPISGHRSVSWYQQTPGQGLQFLFEYFSETQRNKGNFPGRFSGRQFSNSRSEMNVSTLELGDSALYLCASSFSLSTTGAPYEQYFGPGTRLTVT.

J is TRBJ1-1 and V is TRBV4-2; no clear D. CDR3 length equals 14 residues. Germline V gene data show CDR1 as LGHNA and CDR2 as YNFKEQ. V lost 1 base to trimming and J lost 1 base, with 7 bases between them. The DNA for the CDR3 is TGTGCCAGCAGCCAAGGTTTAGCGAACACTGAAGCTTTCTTT. As protein: CASSQGLANTEAFF.

This clone was observed a handful of times. The chain links TRBV11-2 to TRBJ1-1; D gene ambiguous. Germline CDR1 and CDR2: SGHAT and FQNNGV. This CDR3 is built from 13 residues. V was pared by 3 bases and J by 1 base, with 6 bases between. The CDR3 reads CASSLLTNTEAFF. DNA for the CDR3: TGTGCCAGCAGCTTGCTAACGAACACTGAAGCTTTCTTT.

The V gene is TRBV7-8, the J gene TRBJ2-4; 9 positions agree with TRBD1. The CDR3 length is 19 residues. V was pared by 5 bases and J by 6 bases, with 20 bases of the junction left unmatched. Germline V gives CDR1 SGHVS, CDR2 FQNEAQ. This CDR3 reads CASSTPGQGGRYSRNIQYF. As DNA, the CDR3 is TGTGCCAGCAGCACACCGGGACAGGGAGGCCGATATAGCAGAAACATTCAGTACTTC. The full variable domain, its missing parts supplied by reference TRBV7-8 and TRBJ2-4, is GAGVSQSPRYKVAKRGQDVALRCDPISGHVSLFWYQQALGQGPEFLTYFQNEAQLDKSGLPSDRFFAERPEGSVSTLKIQRTQQEDSAVYLCASSTPGQGGRYSRNIQYFGAGTRLSVL.

The chain is built from TRBV19 and TRBJ2-3; D tentatively fits TRBD1 or TRBD2 (5 bases each). Trimming shortened V by 2 bases and J by 2 bases, and 11 bases separated the two germline ends. The CDR3 has 15 amino acids. CDR1 LNHDA and CDR2 SQIVND come from the germline V gene (reference sequence). The CDR3 is CASSIRDGATDTQYF. The CDR3 bases are TGTGCCAGTAGTATACGGGACGGAGCCACAGATACGCAGTATTTT. Full variable domain (remainder filled in from reference TRBV19 and TRBJ2-3): DGGITQSPKYLFRKEGQNVTLSCEQNLNHDAMYWYRQDPGQGLRLIYYSQIVNDFQKGDIAEGYSVSREKKESFPLTVTSAQKNPTAFYLCASSIRDGATDTQYFGPGTRLTVL.

The chain carries TRBV29-1 and TRBJ2-7; TRBD1 aligns across 8 bases. The CDR3 is 13 residues long. Trimming at V came to 1 base and at J to 11 bases, leaving 10 bases not matched to a gene. The germline V gene has CDR1 SQVTM and CDR2 ANQGSEA. The CDR3 here is CSVEAGGAGKKYF. Here the CDR3 DNA reads TGCAGCGTTGAAGCAGGGGGCGCCGGGAAAAAGTACTTC.

In nucleotides, the CDR3 is TGTGCCAGCAGCCCTAGCACTTCTCCCAATGAGCAGTTCTTC. It is translated as CASSPSTSPNEQFF. The rearrangement links TRBV7-2 to TRBJ2-1; D possibly corresponds to TRBD2 (5 bases). V was pared by 5 bases and J by 6 bases, with 14 bases between. Per germline, CDR1 SGHTA and CDR2 FQGNSA. CDR3 length equals 14 residues.

V usage is TRBV12-3 or TRBV12-4 and J usage is TRBJ2-7; D gene uncertain. V lost 2 bases to trimming and J lost 4 bases, with 6 bases between them. This CDR3 region has 12 residues. CDR3 in DNA: TGTGCCAGCAGTTTACACGGGTACGAGCAGTACTTC. Translated, it gives CASSLHGYEQYF.

This chain links TRBV7-6 with TRBJ2-7; 8 bases agree with TRBD1. This CDR3 has 15 amino acids. The germline V gene has CDR1 SGHVS and CDR2 FNYEAQ. V gave up 5 bases and J gave up 4 bases; unmatched junction bases: 10. This CDR3 is CASSSGPRGLYEQYF. The CDR3 nucleotides read TGTGCCAGCAGCAGCGGGCCCAGGGGGCTATACGAGCAGTACTTC. Using reference TRBV7-6 and TRBJ2-7 for the parts outside the CDR3, the full variable domain is GAGVSQSPRYKVTKRGQDVALRCDPISGHVSLYWYRQALGQGPEFLTYFNYEAQQDKSGLPNDRFSAERPEGSISTLTIQRTEQRDSAMYRCASSSGPRGLYEQYFGPGTRLTVT.

This rearrangement joins TRBV7-8 to TRBJ1-1, with TRBD1 as a possible D gene (5 bases). Germline V CDR1 and CDR2: SGHVS, FQNEAQ. V lost 7 bases, J lost 5 bases, and 14 bases lay in between. The CDR3 has 13 residues. The CDR3 nucleotides are TGTGCCAGCACCGGTTCGGGGCCAACTGAAGCTTTCTTT. As protein: CASTGSGPTEAFF.